One and the same sample provided the 2 T cell receptor beta chains below, sequenced in a study of radiotherapy plus CTLA-4 blockade in lung cancer (dated by TCRdb to 2017 to 2018). Library construction relied on the immunoSEQ multiplex PCR assay. TCRdb mirrors the immuneACCESS table, restricted to in-frame sequences. Some clones are absent from its copies; in checked studies, under half trace to an unresolved V gene, and the reason for the others is unknown. The sample includes approximately 89,000 clones, with about 85% observed a single time. The ten largest clonotypes hold 13% to 15% of the sample. The input for sequencing was peripheral blood, taken from a patient treated with radiotherapy plus ipilimumab. The source is a human donor with non-small cell lung cancer that progressed on radiotherapy plus ipilimumab.

The chain recombines TRBV5-1 with TRBJ1-1; tentative D call: TRBD1 (5 bases). Germline CDR1 is SGHRS and CDR2 is YFSETQ. V was clipped by 2 bases and J by 1 base, with 6 bases between them. The CDR3 contains 13 residues. The CDR3 here is CASSFQGNTEAFF. CDR3 nucleotides: TGCGCCAGCAGCTTTCAGGGGAACACTGAAGCTTTCTTT. Full variable domain (remainder filled in from reference TRBV5-1 and TRBJ1-1): KAGVTQTPRYLIKTRGQQVTLSCSPISGHRSVSWYQQTPGQGLQFLFEYFSETQRNKGNFPGRFSGRQFSNSRSEMNVSTLELGDSALYLCASSFQGNTEAFFGQGTRLTVV.

The chain uses TRBV5-4 and TRBJ2-5; 11 bases agree with TRBD1. The J call may be in error: the DNA end matches TRBJ2-7 better. The length of the CDR3 is 16 residues. Germline V gene sequence: CDR1 SGHNT, CDR2 YYREEE (reference sequence). CDR3 nucleotides: TGTGCCAGCAGCCCACCCGGGGACAGGGGGTACTACGAGCAGTACTTC. It yields the protein CASSPPGDRGYYEQYF.